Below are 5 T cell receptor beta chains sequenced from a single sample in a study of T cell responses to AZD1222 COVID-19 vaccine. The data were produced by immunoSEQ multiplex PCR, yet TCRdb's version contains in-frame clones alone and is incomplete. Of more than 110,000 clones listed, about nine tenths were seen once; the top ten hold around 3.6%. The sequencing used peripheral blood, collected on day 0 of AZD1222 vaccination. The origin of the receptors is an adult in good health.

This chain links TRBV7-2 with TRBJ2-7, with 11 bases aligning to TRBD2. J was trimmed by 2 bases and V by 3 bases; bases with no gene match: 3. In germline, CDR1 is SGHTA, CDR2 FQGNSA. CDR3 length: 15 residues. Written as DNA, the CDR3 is TGTGCCAGCAGCTTCCCGACTAGCGGGACCTACGAGCAGTACTTC. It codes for CASSFPTSGTYEQYF.

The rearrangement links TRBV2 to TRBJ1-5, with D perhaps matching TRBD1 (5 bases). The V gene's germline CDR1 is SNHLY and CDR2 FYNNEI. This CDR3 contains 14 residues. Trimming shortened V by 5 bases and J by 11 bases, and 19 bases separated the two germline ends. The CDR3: CASSSVRDVTAQHF. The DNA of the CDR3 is TGTGCCAGCAGTTCGGTAAGGGACGTAACGGCCCAGCATTTT.

The CDR3 spells CASSYGTGNYGYTF. For the CDR3, the DNA is TGTGCCAGCAGTTACGGGACAGGCAACTATGGCTACACCTTC. The chain employs TRBV6-5 and TRBJ1-2; 8 bases are a match to TRBD1. Trimming removed 2 bases from V and 2 bases from J; junction bases left unmatched: 1. The length of the CDR3 is 14 residues. From germline, CDR1 is MNHEY and CDR2 SVGAGI.

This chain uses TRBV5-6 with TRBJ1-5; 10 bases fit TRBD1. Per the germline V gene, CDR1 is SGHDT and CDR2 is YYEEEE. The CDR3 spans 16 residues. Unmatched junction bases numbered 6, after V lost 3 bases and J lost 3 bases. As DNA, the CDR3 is TGTGCCAGCAGCTCCCGGGACAGGGGTTTCAATCAGCCCCAGCATTTT. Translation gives CASSSRDRGFNQPQHF.

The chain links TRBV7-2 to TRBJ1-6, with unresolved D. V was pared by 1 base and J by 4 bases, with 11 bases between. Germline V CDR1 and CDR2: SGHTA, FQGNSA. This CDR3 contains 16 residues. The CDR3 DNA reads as TGTGCCAGCAGCTTAGTGGGGAATAGTTATAATTCACCCCTCCACTTT. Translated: CASSLVGNSYNSPLHF.